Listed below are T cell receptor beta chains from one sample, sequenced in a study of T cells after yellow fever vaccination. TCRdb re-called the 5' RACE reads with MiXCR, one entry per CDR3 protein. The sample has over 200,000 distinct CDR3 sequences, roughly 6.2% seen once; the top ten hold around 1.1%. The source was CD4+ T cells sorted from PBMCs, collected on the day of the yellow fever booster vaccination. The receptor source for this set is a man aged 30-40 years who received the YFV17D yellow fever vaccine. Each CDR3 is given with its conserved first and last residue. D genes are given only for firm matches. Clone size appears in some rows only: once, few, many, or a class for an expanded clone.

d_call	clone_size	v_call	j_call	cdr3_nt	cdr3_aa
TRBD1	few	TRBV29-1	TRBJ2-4	TGCAGCGTGGGATGGACAGGAAACATTCAGTACTTC	CSVGWTGNIQYF
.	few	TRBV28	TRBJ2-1	TGTGCCAGCAGCCCGTGGGCCGGAGGGCCCTCTCACAATGAGCAGTTCTTC	CASSPWAGGPSHNEQFF
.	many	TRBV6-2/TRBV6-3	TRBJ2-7	TGTGCCAGCAGTTACTCGGGCTCCTCCTACGAGCAGTACTTC	CASSYSGSSYEQYF
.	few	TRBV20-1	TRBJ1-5	TGCAGTGCTCGTCGGGGCCTTAATCAGCCCCAGCATTTT	CSARRGLNQPQHF
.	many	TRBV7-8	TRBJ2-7	TGTGCCAGCAGCCGGGGACTTCGATCCTACGAGCAGTACTTC	CASSRGLRSYEQYF
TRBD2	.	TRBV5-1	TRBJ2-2	TGCGCCAGCAGCTTGGTGACTAGCGGGAGGCCGAACACCGGGGAGCTGTTTTTT	CASSLVTSGRPNTGELFF
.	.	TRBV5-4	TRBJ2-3	TGTGCCAGCAGCTCACCTTGGGATACGCAGTATTTT	CASSSPWDTQYF
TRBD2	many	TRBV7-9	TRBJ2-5	TGTGCCAGCAGCCCTAGCGGGAGTGGGGAGACCCAGTACTTC	CASSPSGSGETQYF
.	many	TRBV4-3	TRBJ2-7	TGCGCCAGCAGCAAGGCGGTGGGGTTCTACGAGCAGTACTTC	CASSKAVGFYEQYF
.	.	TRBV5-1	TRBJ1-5	TGCGCCAGCAGCTTGGAGTCTTTCAATCAGCCCCAGCATTTT	CASSLESFNQPQHF
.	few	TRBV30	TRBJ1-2	TGTGCCTGGAGAGCGACAGGCACGGGCTACACCTTC	CAWRATGTGYTF
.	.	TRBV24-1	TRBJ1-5	TGTGCCACCAGTTACGGTAGCAATCAGCCCCAGCATTTT	CATSYGSNQPQHF
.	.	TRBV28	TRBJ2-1	TGTGCCAGCAGTCGGAGGGGCGAGCAGTTCTTC	CASSRRGEQFF
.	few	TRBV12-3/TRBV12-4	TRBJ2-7	TGTGCCAGCAGCTACGGAGTGGGCTACGAGCAGTACTTC	CASSYGVGYEQYF
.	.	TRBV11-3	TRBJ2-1	TGTGCCAGCAGCGTTACAGGGTCCTACAATGAGCAGTTCTTC	CASSVTGSYNEQFF
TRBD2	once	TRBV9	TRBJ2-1	TGTGCCAGCAGCGTCCTAGCGGGAGGGGACAATGAGCAGTTCTTC	CASSVLAGGDNEQFF
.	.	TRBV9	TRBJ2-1	TGTGCCAGCAGCGCGACGATAGCGGACAATGAGCAGTTCTTC	CASSATIADNEQFF
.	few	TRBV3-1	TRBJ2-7	TGTGCCAGCAGTCAACGGGACACATACGAGCAGTACTTC	CASSQRDTYEQYF
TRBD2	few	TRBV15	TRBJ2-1	TGTGCCACCAGCACGGGACTAAGCAATGAGCAGTTCTTC	CATSTGLSNEQFF
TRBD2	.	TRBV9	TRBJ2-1	TGTGCCAGCAGCGCTGGGGCTAGCGGGAGCGGGAATGAGCAGTTCTTC	CASSAGASGSGNEQFF
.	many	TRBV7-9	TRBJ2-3	TGTGCCAGCAGCCGAGAACAGACAGATACGCAGTATTTT	CASSREQTDTQYF
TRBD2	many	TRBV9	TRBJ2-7	TGTGCCAGCAGTAAGAGCGGGAGGGCCTACGAGCAGTACTTC	CASSKSGRAYEQYF
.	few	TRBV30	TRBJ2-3	TGTGCCTGGATGGAGGGGAACACAGATACGCAGTATTTT	CAWMEGNTDTQYF
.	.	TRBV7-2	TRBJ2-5	TGTGCCAGCAGCTCGGGACATATCCAAGAGACCCAGTACTTC	CASSSGHIQETQYF
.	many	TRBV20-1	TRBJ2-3	TGCAGTGCGTTAGGCACAGATACGCAGTATTTT	CSALGTDTQYF